The T cell receptor (beta chain) under discussion was sequenced for a study of CD8 T cells in ankylosing spondylitis. Notes on the study in general: Reportedly, significant enrichment of disease-linked clones occurred in matched ankylosing spondylitis synovial fluid. What seemed typical of ankylosing spondylitis blood was a TCR beta motif built from several highly homologous variants. Clones linked to disease, bearing a CD8+ phenotype, were relatively rare in peripheral blood.

5'-RACE, quantitative and with molecular barcodes, yielded the TCR beta libraries. TCRdb called the 5' RACE reads again in MiXCR, with one record for every CDR3 protein. The table has 85,000 to 100,000 distinct CDR3 sequences, roughly 9.6% seen once. The CDR3 length is 15 residues. From germline, CDR1 is DFQATT and CDR2 SNEGSKA (reference sequence). This clonotype was recorded a few times. Its antigen remains unknown. A read error may explain this, as a much larger clone is one base away. Sample: blood, either unsorted or a sorted T cell fraction (not recorded which). This receptor was obtained from a male donor with ankylosing spondylitis or in good health (not recorded which). V and J are TRBV20-1 and TRBJ2-1; 12 bases are a match to TRBD2. The CDR3 protein is CCARGRLAGASGQFF. DNA of the CDR3: TGCTGTGCTAGAGGGCGACTAGCGGGAGCGTCGGGGCAGTTCTTC.